This TCR beta chain is drawn from a study of blood T cells in healthy people across ages. Study conclusions and caveats: The percentage of naive T cells correlated strongly with TCR beta diversity. Because donor CMV status was unknown, expanded clonotype changes were possibly confounded.

This clonotype was counted ten times or more. The antigen is undetermined. Aged roughly 6 to 95, donors were systemically healthy Caucasians from Russia. Total RNA extraction produced at least 6 micrograms (per sample) for the study. Germline values: CDR1 SQVTM, CDR2 ANQGSEA. V was clipped by 7 bases and J by 7 bases, with 14 bases between them. This CDR3 has 11 amino acids. Then a second PCR, running roughly 7 to 11 cycles, was carried out with a sample-barcoded 5' primer and a J-beta primer mix. TCRdb analysed the 5' RACE reads with MiXCR anew, one entry per CDR3 protein. The sample records fewer than 950,000 distinct CDR3 sequences, around 34% being singletons.

The chain links TRBV29-1 to TRBJ2-7; D may correspond to TRBD1 or TRBD2 (5 bases each). The source of this sequence is a man younger than 35 in good health. The sequenced material came from blood. CDR3 sequence (DNA): TGCAGCGCCTTCAATGGGGGTGAGCAGTACTTC. The encoded protein is CSAFNGGEQYF.